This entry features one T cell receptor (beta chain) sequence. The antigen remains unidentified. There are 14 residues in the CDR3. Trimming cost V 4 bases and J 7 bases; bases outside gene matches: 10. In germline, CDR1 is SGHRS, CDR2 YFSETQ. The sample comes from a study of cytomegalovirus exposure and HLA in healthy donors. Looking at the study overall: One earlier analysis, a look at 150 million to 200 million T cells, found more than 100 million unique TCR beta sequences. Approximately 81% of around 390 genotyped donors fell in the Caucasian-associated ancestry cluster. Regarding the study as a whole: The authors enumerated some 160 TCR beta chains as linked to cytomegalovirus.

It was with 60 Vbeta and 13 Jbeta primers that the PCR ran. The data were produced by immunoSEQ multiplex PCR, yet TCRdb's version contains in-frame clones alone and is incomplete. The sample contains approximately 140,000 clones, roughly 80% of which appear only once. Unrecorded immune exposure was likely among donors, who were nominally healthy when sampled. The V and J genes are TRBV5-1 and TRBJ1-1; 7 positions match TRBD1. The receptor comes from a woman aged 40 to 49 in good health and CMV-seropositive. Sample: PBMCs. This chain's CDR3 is CASSATGTEIEAFF. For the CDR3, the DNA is TGCGCCAGCAGCGCGACCGGGACAGAGATTGAAGCTTTCTTT.